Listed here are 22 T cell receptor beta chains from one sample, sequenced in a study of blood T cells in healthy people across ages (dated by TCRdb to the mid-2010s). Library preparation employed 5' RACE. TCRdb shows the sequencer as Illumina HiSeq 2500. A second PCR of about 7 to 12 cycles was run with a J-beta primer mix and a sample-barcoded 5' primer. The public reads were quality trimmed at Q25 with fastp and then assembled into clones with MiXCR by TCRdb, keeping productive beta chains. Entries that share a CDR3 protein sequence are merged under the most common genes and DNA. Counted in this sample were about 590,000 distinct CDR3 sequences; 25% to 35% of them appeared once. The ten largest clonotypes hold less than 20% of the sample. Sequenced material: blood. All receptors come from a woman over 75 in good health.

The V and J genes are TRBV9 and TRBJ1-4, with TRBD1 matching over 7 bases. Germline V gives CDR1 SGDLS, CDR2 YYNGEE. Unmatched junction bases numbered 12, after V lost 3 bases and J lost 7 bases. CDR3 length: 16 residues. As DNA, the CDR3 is TGTGCCAGCAGCGCGAAGGGAGGCCGGGACAGTGAAAAACTGTTTTTT. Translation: CASSAKGGRDSEKLFF.

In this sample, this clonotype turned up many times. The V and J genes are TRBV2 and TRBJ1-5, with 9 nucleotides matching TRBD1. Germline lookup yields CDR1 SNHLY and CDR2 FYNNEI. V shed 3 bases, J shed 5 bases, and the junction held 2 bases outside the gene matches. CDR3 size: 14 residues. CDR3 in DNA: TGTGCCAGCAGTGAGGGGACAGGGTATCAGCCCCAGCATTTT. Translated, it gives CASSEGTGYQPQHF.

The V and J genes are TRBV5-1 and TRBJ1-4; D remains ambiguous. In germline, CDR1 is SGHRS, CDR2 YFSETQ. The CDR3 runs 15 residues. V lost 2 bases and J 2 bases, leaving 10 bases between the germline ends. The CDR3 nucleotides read TGCGCCAGCAGCTTATCCACTGGGACTAATGAAAAACTGTTTTTT. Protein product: CASSLSTGTNEKLFF.

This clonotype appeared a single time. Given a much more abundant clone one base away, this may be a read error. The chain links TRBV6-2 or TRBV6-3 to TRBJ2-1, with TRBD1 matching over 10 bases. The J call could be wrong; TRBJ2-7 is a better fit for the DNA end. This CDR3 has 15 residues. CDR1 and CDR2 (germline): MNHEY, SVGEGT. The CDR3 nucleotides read TGTGCCAGCACCGGGACAGGGGTTACCTACAATGAGCAGTACTTC. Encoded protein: CASTGTGVTYNEQYF.

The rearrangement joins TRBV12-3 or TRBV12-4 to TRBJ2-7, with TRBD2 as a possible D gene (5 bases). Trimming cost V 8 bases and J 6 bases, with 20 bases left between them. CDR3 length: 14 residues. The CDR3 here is CASAMTGFLAEQYF. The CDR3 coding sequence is TGTGCCAGCGCAATGACGGGGTTCCTAGCCGAGCAGTACTTC.

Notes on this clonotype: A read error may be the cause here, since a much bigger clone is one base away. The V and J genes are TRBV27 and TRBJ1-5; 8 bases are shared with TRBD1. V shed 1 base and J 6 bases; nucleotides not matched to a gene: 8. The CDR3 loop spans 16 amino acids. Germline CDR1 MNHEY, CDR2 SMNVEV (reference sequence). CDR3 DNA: TGTGCCAGCAGTTTATGTGGACAGGGTTTGGGTCAGCCCCAGCATTTT. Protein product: CASSLCGQGLGQPQHF.

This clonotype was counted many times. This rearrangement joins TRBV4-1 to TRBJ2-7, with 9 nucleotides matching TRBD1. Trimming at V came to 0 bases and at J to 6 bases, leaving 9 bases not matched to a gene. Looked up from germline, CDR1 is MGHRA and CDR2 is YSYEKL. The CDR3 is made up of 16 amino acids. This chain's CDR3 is CASSQDLGTGNAEQYF. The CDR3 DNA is TGCGCCAGCAGCCAAGATCTTGGGACAGGGAACGCCGAGCAGTACTTC.

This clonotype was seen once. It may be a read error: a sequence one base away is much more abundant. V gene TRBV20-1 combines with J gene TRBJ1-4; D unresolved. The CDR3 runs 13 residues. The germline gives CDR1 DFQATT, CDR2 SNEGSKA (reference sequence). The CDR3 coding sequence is TGCAGTGCCCTGGGTGCAACTAATGAAAAACGGTTTTTT. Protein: CSALGATNEKRFF.

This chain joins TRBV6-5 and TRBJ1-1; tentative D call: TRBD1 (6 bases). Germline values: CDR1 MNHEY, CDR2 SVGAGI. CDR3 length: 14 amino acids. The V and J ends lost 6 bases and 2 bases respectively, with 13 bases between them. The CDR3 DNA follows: TGTGCCAGCAGCGCTTACAGGGACAACACTGAAGCTTTCTTT. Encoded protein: CASSAYRDNTEAFF.

CDR3 protein: CASSLPGLAGEGSEQFF. CDR3 DNA: TGTGCCAGCAGCTTACCGGGACTAGCGGGAGAGGGTAGTGAGCAGTTCTTC. V usage is TRBV7-9 and J usage is TRBJ2-1; the match to TRBD2 covers 14 bases. Germline lookup yields CDR1 SEHNR and CDR2 FQNEAQ (reference sequence). V lost 2 bases to trimming and J lost 9 bases; unmatched junction nucleotides: 9. The CDR3 has 17 amino acids.

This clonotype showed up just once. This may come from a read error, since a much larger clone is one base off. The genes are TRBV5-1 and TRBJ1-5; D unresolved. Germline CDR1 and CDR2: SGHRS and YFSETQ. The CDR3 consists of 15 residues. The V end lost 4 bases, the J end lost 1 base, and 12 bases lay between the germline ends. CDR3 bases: TGCGCCAGCAGCCGGGGTATGTCGAGCAATCAGCCCCAGCATTTT. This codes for CASSRGMSSNQPQHF.

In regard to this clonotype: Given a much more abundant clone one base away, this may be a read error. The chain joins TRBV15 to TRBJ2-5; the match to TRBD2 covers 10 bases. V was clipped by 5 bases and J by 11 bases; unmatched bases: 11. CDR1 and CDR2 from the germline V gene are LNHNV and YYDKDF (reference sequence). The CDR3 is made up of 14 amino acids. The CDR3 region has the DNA TGTGCCACCAGCCACCGACTAGCGGGTCGCGGGCAGTACTTC. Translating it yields CATSHRLAGRGQYF. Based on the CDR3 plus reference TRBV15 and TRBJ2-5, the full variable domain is DAMVIQNPRYQVTQFGKPVTLSCSQTLNHNVMYWYQQKSSQAPKLLFHYYDKDFNNEADTPDNFQSRRPNTSFCFLDIRSPGLGDTAMYLCATSHRLAGRGQYFGPGTRLLVL.

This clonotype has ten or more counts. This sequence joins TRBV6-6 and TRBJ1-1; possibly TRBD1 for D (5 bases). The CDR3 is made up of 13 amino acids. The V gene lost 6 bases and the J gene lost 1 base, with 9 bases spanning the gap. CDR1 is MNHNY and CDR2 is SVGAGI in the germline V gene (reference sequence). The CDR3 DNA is TGTGCCAGCAGGGGTGGGACGAACACTGAAGCTTTCTTT. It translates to CASRGGTNTEAFF.

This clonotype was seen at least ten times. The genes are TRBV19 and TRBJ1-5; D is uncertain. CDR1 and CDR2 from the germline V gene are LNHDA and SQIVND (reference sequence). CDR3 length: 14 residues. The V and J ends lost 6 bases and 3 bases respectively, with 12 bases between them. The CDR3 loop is CASSPGRNNQPQHF. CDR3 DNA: TGTGCCAGTAGCCCCGGGAGGAACAATCAGCCCCAGCATTTT.

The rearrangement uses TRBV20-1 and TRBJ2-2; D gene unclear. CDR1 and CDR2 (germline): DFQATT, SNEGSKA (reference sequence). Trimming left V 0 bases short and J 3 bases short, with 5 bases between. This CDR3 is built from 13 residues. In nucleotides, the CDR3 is TGCAGTGCTAGAGATGTACACACCGGGGAGCTGTTTTTT. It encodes CSARDVHTGELFF.

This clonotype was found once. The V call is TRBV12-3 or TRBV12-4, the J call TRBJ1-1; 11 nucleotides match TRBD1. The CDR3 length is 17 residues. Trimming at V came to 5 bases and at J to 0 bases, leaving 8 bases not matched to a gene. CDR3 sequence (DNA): TGTGCCAGCAGTCTGCAGCCGGGACAGGGGGTGAACACTGAAGCTTTCTTT. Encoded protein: CASSLQPGQGVNTEAFF.

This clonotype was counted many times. The CDR3 DNA sequence: TGTGCCAGCAGCTCAACAGGGATCTACGAGCAGTACTTC. Its translation is CASSSTGIYEQYF. The genes are TRBV11-2 and TRBJ2-7; TRBD1 might be the D (6 bases). CDR1 SGHAT and CDR2 FQNNGV come from the germline V gene. Trimming pared 4 bases from V and 3 bases from J, leaving 10 bases between. The CDR3 runs to 13 residues. Full variable domain (remainder filled in from reference TRBV11-2 and TRBJ2-7): EAGVAQSPRYKIIEKRQSVAFWCNPISGHATLYWYQQILGQGPKLLIQFQNNGVVDDSQLPKDRFSAERLKGVDSTLKIQPAKLEDSAVYLCASSSTGIYEQYFGPGTRLTVT.

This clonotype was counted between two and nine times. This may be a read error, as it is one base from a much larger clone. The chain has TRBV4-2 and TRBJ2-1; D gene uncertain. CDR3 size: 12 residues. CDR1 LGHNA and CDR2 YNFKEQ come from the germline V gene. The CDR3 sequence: CACSQEPNEQFF. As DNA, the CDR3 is TGTGCCTGCAGCCAAGAACCGAATGAGCAGTTCTTC.

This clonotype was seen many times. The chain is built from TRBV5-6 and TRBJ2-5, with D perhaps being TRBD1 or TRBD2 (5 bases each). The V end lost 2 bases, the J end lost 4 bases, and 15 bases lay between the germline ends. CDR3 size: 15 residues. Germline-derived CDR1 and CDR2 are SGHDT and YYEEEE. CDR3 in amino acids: CASSFAEGWVETQYF. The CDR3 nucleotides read TGTGCCAGCAGCTTCGCCGAGGGGTGGGTAGAGACCCAGTACTTC.

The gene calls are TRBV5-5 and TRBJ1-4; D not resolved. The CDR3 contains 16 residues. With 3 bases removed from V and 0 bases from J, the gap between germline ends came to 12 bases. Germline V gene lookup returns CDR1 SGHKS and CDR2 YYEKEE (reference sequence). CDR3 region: CASSYDGRATNEKLFF. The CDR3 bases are TGTGCCAGCAGCTATGACGGACGTGCAACTAATGAAAAACTGTTTTTT. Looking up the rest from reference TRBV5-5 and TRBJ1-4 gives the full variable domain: DAGVTQSPTHLIKTRGQQVTLRCSPISGHKSVSWYQQVLGQGPQFIFQYYEKEERGRGNFPDRFSARQFPNYSSELNVNALLLGDSALYLCASSYDGRATNEKLFFGSGTQLSVL.

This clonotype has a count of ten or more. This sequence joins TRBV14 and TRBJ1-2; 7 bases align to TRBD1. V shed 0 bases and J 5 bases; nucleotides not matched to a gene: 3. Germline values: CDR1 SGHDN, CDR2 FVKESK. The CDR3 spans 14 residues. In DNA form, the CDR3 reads TGTGCCAGCAGCCAAGACAGGGGGGGATATGGCTACACCTTC. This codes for CASSQDRGGYGYTF.

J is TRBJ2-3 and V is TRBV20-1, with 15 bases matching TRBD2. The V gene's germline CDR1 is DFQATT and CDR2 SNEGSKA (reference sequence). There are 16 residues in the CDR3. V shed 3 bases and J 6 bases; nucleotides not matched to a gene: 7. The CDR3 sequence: CSARNFGTSGGDTQYF. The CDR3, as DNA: TGCAGTGCTAGGAACTTTGGGACTAGCGGGGGGGATACGCAGTATTTT.